Listed below are T cell receptor beta chains from one sample, sequenced in a study of blood T cell repertoires in COVID-19. The table came from immunoSEQ multiplex PCR; TCRdb's copy has only in-frame clones and leaves some out. The sample consists of about 180,000 clones, approximately 85% of them appearing once. Specimen: peripheral blood. Receptor source: a woman older than 75 with acute or convalescent COVID-19. Each CDR3 is given without its conserved first and last residue. The order of the fields is CDR3 length, V gene, J gene, CDR3 protein.

length: 12; V: TRBV3-1/TRBV3-2; J: TRBJ2-5; CDR3: ASSPGVGSETQY
length: 13; V: TRBV19; J: TRBJ1-1; CDR3: ASQTGGIGNTEAF
length: 11; V: TRBV6-5; J: TRBJ2-1; CDR3: ASREGTVNEQF
length: 13; V: TRBV3-1/TRBV3-2; J: TRBJ1-2; CDR3: ASSPKAQGLYGYT
length: 13; V: TRBV7-8; J: TRBJ1-6; CDR3: ASSVDRGYNSPLH
length: 13; V: TRBV18; J: TRBJ1-3; CDR3: ASSPDRVSGNTIY
length: 14; V: TRBV7-6; J: TRBJ2-3; CDR3: ASSLGYSGSPDTQY
length: 12; V: TRBV24-1; J: TRBJ2-7; CDR3: ATIQRTGFYEQY
length: 15; V: TRBV11-2; J: TRBJ1-2; CDR3: ASSLKGTVGGNYGYT
length: 14; V: TRBV5-6; J: TRBJ2-1; CDR3: ASSLRLAGASYEQF
length: 11; V: TRBV5-4; J: TRBJ2-1; CDR3: ASSFTGLDEQF
length: 15; V: TRBV6-1; J: TRBJ1-2; CDR3: ASSGTGLGALSYGYT
length: 15; V: TRBV5-4; J: TRBJ2-2; CDR3: ASSLGGRRLGTGELF
length: 12; V: TRBV5-6; J: TRBJ1-6; CDR3: ASSFMPGNSPLH
length: 13; V: TRBV27; J: TRBJ2-4; CDR3: ASSPSLAGAGIQY
length: 10; V: TRBV24-1; J: TRBJ1-4; CDR3: ATSDLGGKLF
length: 13; V: TRBV7-9; J: TRBJ1-1; CDR3: ASSFLSGRPTEAF
length: 9; V: TRBV6-6; J: TRBJ2-1; CDR3: ASSNPNEQF
length: 15; V: TRBV12-5; J: TRBJ1-4; CDR3: ASGFYKTPGGNEKLF
length: 14; V: TRBV30; J: TRBJ1-5; CDR3: AWRPPQGYSNQPQH
length: 13; V: TRBV19; J: TRBJ2-2; CDR3: ASSIWTGNTGELF
length: 10; V: TRBV24-1; J: TRBJ1-4; CDR3: ATSDYTEKLF
length: 13; V: TRBV14; J: TRBJ1-3; CDR3: ASSQLQGTGNTIY
length: 12; V: TRBV2; J: TRBJ2-7; CDR3: ASSEEGVVYEQY
length: 13; V: TRBV19; J: TRBJ2-1; CDR3: ASSRTSGSHHEQF
length: 13; V: TRBV5-1; J: TRBJ1-1; CDR3: ASSPRQTADTEAF
length: 13; V: TRBV5-1; J: TRBJ2-5; CDR3: ASSRSSGYQETQY
length: 15; V: TRBV29-1; J: TRBJ2-7; CDR3: SVEDRVGSGRAYEQY
length: 13; V: TRBV27; J: TRBJ2-2; CDR3: ASSTRGVNTGELF
length: 13; V: TRBV14; J: TRBJ1-4; CDR3: ASSPIGGRGEKLF
length: 13; V: TRBV23-1; J: TRBJ1-5; CDR3: ASKTGPGSNQPQH
length: 11; V: TRBV7-9; J: TRBJ1-2; CDR3: ASSWDRNYGYT
length: 13; V: TRBV19; J: TRBJ1-5; CDR3: ASSDRGISNQPQH
length: 11; V: TRBV19; J: TRBJ1-1; CDR3: ASSTTGDTEAF
length: 12; V: TRBV6-5; J: TRBJ1-1; CDR3: ASSPGGQRLGAF
length: 14; V: TRBV7-9; J: TRBJ2-1; CDR3: ASSSPIAGGWNEQF
length: 10; V: TRBV5-1; J: TRBJ2-7; CDR3: ASSYGGYEQY
length: 11; V: TRBV6-1; J: TRBJ1-1; CDR3: ASSDTGDSEAF
length: 13; V: TRBV29-1; J: TRBJ2-2; CDR3: SVRSGQGNTGELF
length: 14; V: TRBV7-8; J: TRBJ1-1; CDR3: ASSSSGTRMNTEAF
length: 13; V: TRBV5-5; J: TRBJ2-7; CDR3: ASSFSPTGHYEQY
length: 11; V: TRBV20-1; J: TRBJ2-7; CDR3: SASSRGSYEQY
length: 11; V: TRBV7-2; J: TRBJ1-6; CDR3: ASRGVTNSPLH
length: 11; V: TRBV5-1; J: TRBJ2-7; CDR3: ASSFGDRGQQY
length: 13; V: TRBV9; J: TRBJ2-5; CDR3: ASSVVGGTQETQY
length: 10; V: TRBV12-3/TRBV12-4; J: TRBJ1-1; CDR3: ASSPTVTEAF
length: 14; V: TRBV7-2; J: TRBJ1-1; CDR3: ASSPHGQHRGTEAF
length: 16; V: TRBV2; J: TRBJ2-5; CDR3: ASSVDLASGGEGETQY
length: 11; V: TRBV4-1; J: TRBJ1-2; CDR3: ASSQGGVYGYT
length: 13; V: TRBV19; J: TRBJ2-7; CDR3: ASISRDRRPYEQY
length: 13; V: TRBV15; J: TRBJ1-4; CDR3: ATSRAGTGWEKLF
length: 11; V: TRBV10-3; J: TRBJ1-5; CDR3: AIRDSGGQPQH
length: 12; V: TRBV5-1; J: TRBJ1-2; CDR3: ASSFPGQGHGYT
length: 13; V: TRBV19; J: TRBJ1-5; CDR3: ASSISRQVEQPQH
length: 12; V: TRBV6-5; J: TRBJ1-1; CDR3: ASSPRGNRPEAF
length: 9; V: TRBV6-5; J: TRBJ1-3; CDR3: ASRSINTIY
length: 12; V: TRBV7-9; J: TRBJ1-6; CDR3: ALGAEVYNSPLH
length: 11; V: TRBV2; J: TRBJ1-2; CDR3: ASSATGTGGVT